This T cell receptor (beta chain) was captured by sequencing in a study of T cells in localized non-small cell lung cancer. This clone was found a few times. The V end was cut by 6 bases, the J end by 0 bases, with 7 bases between. Germline loops: CDR1 SGDLS, CDR2 YYNGEE. The CDR3 sequence is 12 residues long. Sequencing was performed with immunoSEQ multiplex PCR; in TCRdb, only in-frame clones are kept and a portion is missing. The sample includes 1,500 to 2,500 clones, around 18% of them seen just once. The sequence came from a man aged 40 to 70 with stage I lung adenocarcinoma. This sequence joins TRBV9 and TRBJ2-7; unclear D gene. Sequencing used lung tumor tissue, obtained before any cancer treatment. For the CDR3, the DNA is TGTGCCAGCACCTCTGGCTCCTACGAGCAGTACTTC. Its translation is CASTSGSYEQYF.